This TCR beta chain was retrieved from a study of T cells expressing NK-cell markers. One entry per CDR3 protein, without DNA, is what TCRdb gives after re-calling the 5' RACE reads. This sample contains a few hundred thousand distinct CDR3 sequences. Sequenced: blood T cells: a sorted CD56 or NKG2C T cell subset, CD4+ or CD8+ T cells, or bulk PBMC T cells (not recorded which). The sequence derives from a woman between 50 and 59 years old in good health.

The CDR3 reads CASSQDLAGVQETQYF. The rearrangement uses TRBV4-1 and TRBJ2-5; TCRdb indicates TRBD1, and absent DNA this call remains unverified. Germline V gene data show CDR1 as MGHRA and CDR2 as YSYEKL. The CDR3 totals 16 residues.